A selection of T cell receptor beta chains follows, all from one sample in a study of blood T cell repertoires in COVID-19. Here immunoSEQ multiplex PCR was the method, and the copy in TCRdb shows in-frame clones only, minus some. The table lists over 200,000 clones, approximately 91% of them singletons. Input material: peripheral blood. These receptors were collected from a human donor in a cohort sampled during active COVID-19. Both conserved end residues are part of each CDR3. The order of the fields is D gene, J gene, clone size, V gene, CDR3 DNA, CDR3 protein. A D gene is named only where the DNA matches it firmly. Clone size is stated in some rows and not others, as once, few, many or a class when expanded.

NA,TRBJ1-1,NA,TRBV9,TGTGCCAGCAGCGTAGATGCGGGAGCGGGGAACACTGAAGCTTTCTTT,CASSVDAGAGNTEAFF
TRBD1,TRBJ1-1,NA,TRBV19,TGTGCCAGTAGTGCAGGACAGGGGATTGATGCTTTCTTT,CASSAGQGIDAFF
TRBD1,TRBJ2-7,NA,TRBV7-3,TGTGCCAGCAGCTCACGGACAGGGGTGGGCGAGCAGTACTTC,CASSSRTGVGEQYF
TRBD1,TRBJ1-2,once,TRBV4-3,TGCGCCAGCAGCCAATTGGACAGGGGACGTGGCTACACCTTC,CASSQLDRGRGYTF
NA,TRBJ1-2,NA,TRBV7-2,TGTGCCAGCAGCTCACCTTCCCAACTGGGCTACACCTTC,CASSSPSQLGYTF
TRBD1,TRBJ1-6,NA,TRBV5-1,TGCGCCAGCAGCCGGTCCCGGGACAGGGGGAGCCCCCTCCACTTT,CASSRSRDRGSPLHF
TRBD2,TRBJ2-3,NA,TRBV5-4,TGTGCCAGCAGCTTTGGTAGCGGGGGGCTTGGCACAGATACGCAGTATTTT,CASSFGSGGLGTDTQYF
NA,TRBJ2-3,once,TRBV5-6,TGTGCCAGCAGCTTGGTTCCCGGGGTTACAGATACGCAGTATTTT,CASSLVPGVTDTQYF
NA,TRBJ1-5,NA,TRBV2,TGTGCCAGCAGCGAGCGTACAGGGTCTGAACAGCCCCAGCATTTT,CASSERTGSEQPQHF
NA,TRBJ2-7,NA,TRBV28,TGTGCCAGCAGTACCCGCAGGGGTCTTACCTACGAGCAGTACTTC,CASSTRRGLTYEQYF
NA,TRBJ1-2,NA,TRBV28,TGTGCCAGCAGTTTTTCTAGAACAGGGTGGTTCGACGGCTACACCTTC,CASSFSRTGWFDGYTF
TRBD1,TRBJ2-7,NA,TRBV4-2,TGTGCCAGCGGGTTCTTCGGGACAGGGGGCGGCGAGCAGTACTTC,CASGFFGTGGGEQYF
TRBD1,TRBJ2-7,few,TRBV5-4,TGTGCCAGCAGCCCGGGGACAGTCGAACTCTACGAGCAGTACTTC,CASSPGTVELYEQYF
NA,TRBJ1-1,NA,TRBV7-9,TGTGCCAGCGTTCGGGTACCCGCTTTCTTT,CASVRVPAFF
NA,TRBJ1-2,NA,TRBV2,TGTGCCAGCAAGCGGGAATCTGGCCAGCCACCCTATGGCTACACCTTC,CASKRESGQPPYGYTF
NA,TRBJ2-7,NA,TRBV15,TGTGCCACCAGCAGAGGCGGGACCGCGATCTACGAGCAGTACTTC,CATSRGGTAIYEQYF
NA,TRBJ1-1,once,TRBV19,TGTGCCAGTAGTATAGTTGGCAGGGAACGGGCTTTCTTT,CASSIVGRERAFF
NA,TRBJ1-4,NA,TRBV29-1,TGCAGCGGGGTGGGGGGAGGAGGAAAACTGTTTTTT,CSGVGGGGKLFF
NA,TRBJ2-7,few,TRBV6-6,TGTGCCAGCAGTCCCAGACTGGGCTCCTACGAGCAGTACTTC,CASSPRLGSYEQYF
NA,TRBJ1-2,NA,TRBV15,TGTGCCACCAGCAGGGGACACGAGTATGGCTACACCTTC,CATSRGHEYGYTF
TRBD2,TRBJ2-7,few,TRBV7-9,TGTGCCAGCAGCAAGGGACTAGCGGGAGAGTCCTACGAGCAGTACTTC,CASSKGLAGESYEQYF
NA,TRBJ1-2,NA,TRBV3-1/TRBV3-2,TGTGCCAGCAGCCAAGTTATTAGACAGGACAACATGGATGGCTACACCTTC,CASSQVIRQDNMDGYTF
TRBD1,TRBJ2-5,NA,TRBV11-2,TGTGCCAGCAGCTTAGGGGGGACAGTTCAAGAGACCCAGTACTTC,CASSLGGTVQETQYF
NA,TRBJ2-7,once,TRBV30,TGTGCCTGGAGCAGGGGAGGGGTCTACGAGCAGTACTTC,CAWSRGGVYEQYF
NA,TRBJ1-2,NA,TRBV30,TGTGCCTGGAGTGTACTCCGAGGGGGAAATGGCTACACCTTC,CAWSVLRGGNGYTF
NA,TRBJ1-5,NA,TRBV30,TGTGCCTGGAGTGCTGCCAGGCAGGCCCAGCATTTT,CAWSAARQAQHF
NA,TRBJ1-5,NA,TRBV7-2,TGTGCCAGCAGCTTAGACTCTATACCTAATCAGCCCCAGCATTTT,CASSLDSIPNQPQHF
TRBD2,TRBJ2-7,NA,TRBV4-1,TGCGCCAGCAGCCAGGGAGGGTATTACGAGCAGTACTTC,CASSQGGYYEQYF
TRBD1,TRBJ2-7,NA,TRBV7-2,TGTGCCAGCAGCTTAATCACAGGGGGCTCCTACGAGCAGTACTTC,CASSLITGGSYEQYF
TRBD1,TRBJ1-1,NA,TRBV28,TGTGCCAGCCGGGACAGGGGGATTACTGAAGCTTTCTTT,CASRDRGITEAFF
NA,TRBJ1-1,NA,TRBV5-6,TGTGCCAGCAGCTTAATCGAAGGGGCCGAAGCTTTCTTT,CASSLIEGAEAFF
NA,TRBJ2-3,NA,TRBV20-1,TGCAGTGCTAGTCCCCCGAGACTAGGTATTACAGATACGCAGTATTTT,CSASPPRLGITDTQYF
TRBD1,TRBJ1-1,NA,TRBV7-3,TGTGCCAGCAGCTTTGGACAGGGAAGAGAAGCTTTCTTT,CASSFGQGREAFF
TRBD2,TRBJ2-1,NA,TRBV7-2,TGTGCCAGCAGCCTCGACCCCAGCGGGAGAGGGTACAATGAGCAGTTCTTC,CASSLDPSGRGYNEQFF
TRBD1,TRBJ1-2,NA,TRBV12-3/TRBV12-4,TGTGCCAGCAGTTTGAGGACAGGGTATGGCTACACCTTC,CASSLRTGYGYTF
TRBD2,TRBJ2-1,few,TRBV7-6,TGTGCCAGCAGCTCGCGAGCGGGGGGGCCTCATCGATCTGACAATGAGCAGTTCTTC,CASSSRAGGPHRSDNEQFF
TRBD1,TRBJ2-7,NA,TRBV6-2/TRBV6-3,TGTGCCAGCAGCCGTAACAGGGGGCGCAAGGAAAACGAGCAGTACTTC,CASSRNRGRKENEQYF
NA,TRBJ1-2,once,TRBV4-3,TGCGCCAGCAGCCAACTGCAGGCCGGGGAGTATGGCTACACCTTC,CASSQLQAGEYGYTF
TRBD2,TRBJ2-3,NA,TRBV5-4,TGTGCCAGCAGCTTGGCGGGACTAGCGGGGGGGCGGACAGATACGCAGTATTTT,CASSLAGLAGGRTDTQYF
TRBD1,TRBJ2-1,NA,TRBV24-1,TGTGCCACCAAGGCTGGACAGGGGGCGAATGAGCAGTTCTTC,CATKAGQGANEQFF
NA,TRBJ2-1,NA,TRBV4-3,TGCGCCAGCAGCCAAGAAGGGCGGACTGCGGGGAATGAGCAGTTCTTC,CASSQEGRTAGNEQFF
NA,TRBJ1-1,once,TRBV4-3,TGCGCCAGCAGCCATACCGGGACATTGAACACTGAAGCTTTCTTT,CASSHTGTLNTEAFF
TRBD1,TRBJ1-1,NA,TRBV10-3,TGTGCCATCAGTGCTGTGACAGGGGGCGCATGGGACACTGAAGCTTTCTTT,CAISAVTGGAWDTEAFF
TRBD1,TRBJ1-2,NA,TRBV3-1/TRBV3-2,TGTGCCAGCAGCTTCGCGGGACAGGGGAATGGCTACACCTTC,CASSFAGQGNGYTF
NA,TRBJ2-7,NA,TRBV13,TGTGCCAGCAGCTTAAAGGGACACGCCAGCTCCTACGAGCAGTACTTC,CASSLKGHASSYEQYF
NA,TRBJ2-7,NA,TRBV5-1,TGCGCCAGCAGCCCCGGCTACGAGCAGTACTTC,CASSPGYEQYF
TRBD1,TRBJ2-7,NA,TRBV10-3,TGTGCCATCAGCTCCCCGGGACAGTTGTCCTACGAGCAGTACTTC,CAISSPGQLSYEQYF
TRBD2,TRBJ2-7,NA,TRBV13,TGTGCCAGCAGCTTAGGGACTAGCGGGAGCTCCTACGAGCAGTACTTC,CASSLGTSGSSYEQYF
NA,TRBJ1-5,NA,TRBV3-1/TRBV3-2,TGTGCCAGCAGCCAAGATTTACAGGCCAATCAGCCCCAGCATTTT,CASSQDLQANQPQHF
NA,TRBJ1-5,NA,TRBV6-2/TRBV6-3,TGTGCCAGCAGTAGGAGGGATCGAGGGCCCGGGGAGCCCCAGCATTTT,CASSRRDRGPGEPQHF
NA,TRBJ1-1,few,TRBV7-2,TGTGCCAGCAGCTTAACAGGTTGGGAAGCTTTCTTT,CASSLTGWEAFF
TRBD2,TRBJ2-5,NA,TRBV24-1,TGTGCCACCAGTGATCTTCTAGCGGGAGGGGGAGAGACCCAGTACTTC,CATSDLLAGGGETQYF
TRBD1,TRBJ2-3,NA,TRBV7-8,TGTGCCAGCAGCCAACGGCCCTCAAGGGGGCCGTCGGGAGATACGCAGTATTTT,CASSQRPSRGPSGDTQYF
TRBD1,TRBJ2-7,NA,TRBV9,TGTGCCAGCAGCGTAGTCGGGCAGGGGGCGGTCGAGCAGTACTTC,CASSVVGQGAVEQYF
NA,TRBJ1-5,NA,TRBV7-9,TGTGCCAGCAGCTCAGGAGGGCAGCCCCAGCATTTT,CASSSGGQPQHF
NA,TRBJ1-5,NA,TRBV28,TGTGCCAGCACCTCTGACATCCGACCCAATCAGCCCCAGCATTTT,CASTSDIRPNQPQHF
TRBD1,TRBJ2-5,NA,TRBV24-1,TGTGCCACCACATACCCAGAGGACAGGGAAGAGACCCAGTACTTC,CATTYPEDREETQYF
TRBD1,TRBJ2-1,NA,TRBV6-5,TGTGCCAGCAGTTACTCGTTAGGGGCGGGACAGGTAGAGCAGTTCTTC,CASSYSLGAGQVEQFF
TRBD1,TRBJ1-1,NA,TRBV27,TGTGCCAGCAGTCGCCCAGGGGGCACTGAAGCTTTCTTT,CASSRPGGTEAFF
NA,TRBJ1-2,NA,TRBV28,TGTGCCAGCAGTTTGACGGGACCGCCAAGCGGGATTAACTATGGCTACACCTTC,CASSLTGPPSGINYGYTF